The next 24 T cell receptor beta chains were all read from a single sample in a study of neurological immune-mediated disorders. Each CDR3 protein gets one entry after TCRdb re-called the 5' RACE reads with MiXCR. Among around 28,000 distinct CDR3 sequences, about 2.5% were seen once, and the ten largest hold 2.3%. Material: PBMCs. The receptor set was obtained from a woman aged 45 to 65 with multiple sclerosis.

This clonotype was recorded many times. V is TRBV20-1 and J is TRBJ1-4, with 7 bases matching TRBD1. CDR1 and CDR2 (germline): DFQATT, SNEGSKA (reference sequence). CDR3 length equals 13 residues. The CDR3 sequence: CSSPGQLNEKLFF. The CDR3 DNA sequence: TGCAGCTCCCCGGGACAGCTTAATGAAAAACTGTTTTTT.

This clonotype was counted at least ten times. The chain recombines TRBV20-1 with TRBJ2-7; D is undetermined. This CDR3 is built from 16 residues. V was trimmed by 3 bases and J by 7 bases, leaving 25 bases between them. CDR1 is DFQATT, CDR2 SNEGSKA, per germline (reference sequence). In DNA, the CDR3 is TGCAGTGCTAGTCTCAAGCGTGACCGACCTCCCCGTGAGCAGTACTTC. It encodes CSASLKRDRPPREQYF.

In the case of this clonotype: A clone one base away is much larger, so this may be a read error. This sequence joins TRBV20-1 and TRBJ2-3; the D gene is possibly TRBD2 (6 bases). CDR3 length: 14 residues. The V gene's germline CDR1 is DFQATT and CDR2 SNEGSKA (reference sequence). V dropped 2 bases and J dropped 3 bases, with 12 bases sitting between them. This CDR3 is CSARPDGGTDTQYF. The CDR3 DNA follows: TGCAGTGCTAGACCAGATGGGGGGACAGATACGCAGTATTTT.

This clonotype is medium-sized (0.01 to 0.1%) by share. This CDR3 reads CASSTKGLAATDTQYF. CDR3 in DNA: TGTGCCAGCAGCACAAAAGGACTAGCGGCTACAGATACGCAGTATTTT. The chain is built from TRBV21-1 and TRBJ2-3; the tabulated D call, TRBD2, remains unverified against the DNA. TRBV21-1 is a pseudogene locus. This CDR3 has 16 residues.

Worth noting for this clonotype: A clone one base away is much larger, so this may be a read error. V gene TRBV20-1 combines with J gene TRBJ2-3; 8 positions match TRBD2. Germline CDR1 DFQATT, CDR2 SNEGSKA (reference sequence). The CDR3 sequence is 14 residues long. The V gene end was trimmed by 1 base and the J gene end by 2 bases; junction bases not matched to a gene: 2. CDR3 residues: CSARVAGTTDTQYF. The CDR3 nucleotides are TGCAGTGCTAGAGTAGCGGGAACCACAGATACGCAGTATTTT.

At least ten counts were recorded for this clonotype. The CDR3 region has the DNA TGTGCCTGGACCATCGGACAGTTCTCTGGAAACACCATATATTTT. Its translation is CAWTIGQFSGNTIYF. The rearrangement joins TRBV30 to TRBJ1-3; tentatively, D is TRBD1 (6 bases). Germline V lookup: CDR1 GTSNPN, CDR2 SVGIG (reference sequence). Trimming cost V 4 bases and J 0 bases, with 13 bases left between them. CDR3 length equals 15 residues.

This clonotype has ten or more counts. This chain joins TRBV20-1 and TRBJ2-1; perhaps TRBD1 as D (5 bases). The V end was cut by 6 bases, the J end by 2 bases, with 11 bases between. This CDR3 spans 13 amino acids. Germline assignment: CDR1 DFQATT and CDR2 SNEGSKA (reference sequence). The CDR3 DNA sequence: TGCAGTGCCCCCAAGGGGACCTACAATGAGCAGTTCTTC. Amino acids: CSAPKGTYNEQFF.

The V and J genes are TRBV7-2 and TRBJ1-3, with D possibly matching TRBD1 (5 bases). CDR1 is SGHTA, CDR2 FQGNSA, per germline. Deletions cut 5 bases from V and 0 bases from J, with 11 bases between. The CDR3 contains 15 residues. In DNA, the CDR3 is TGTGCCAGCAGCCTGCGGACAAGCTCTGGAAACACCATATATTTT. Its translation: CASSLRTSSGNTIYF. Using reference TRBV7-2 and TRBJ1-3 for the parts outside the CDR3, the full variable domain is GAGVSQSPSNKVTEKGKDVELRCDPISGHTALYWYRQSLGQGLEFLIYFQGNSAPDKSGLPSDRFSAERTGGSVSTLTIQRTQQEDSAVYLCASSLRTSSGNTIYFGEGSWLTVV.

This clonotype was found many times. J is TRBJ1-2 and V is TRBV12-3 or TRBV12-4; perhaps TRBD1 as D (5 bases). V dropped 1 base and J dropped 4 bases, with 7 bases sitting between them. The CDR3 has 13 amino acids. For the CDR3, the DNA is TGTGCCAGCAGTTTAGATGGGGGCTATGGCTACACCTTC. Amino acid sequence: CASSLDGGYGYTF.

In its sample, this clonotype ranks as medium-sized. The chain is built from TRBV6-5 and TRBJ1-1, with D uncertain. The V and J ends lost 6 bases and 1 base respectively, with 12 bases between them. This CDR3 region has 14 residues. The germline V gene encodes CDR1 MNHEY and CDR2 SVGAGI. Here the CDR3 reads CASRLLGWNTEAFF. The CDR3 bases are TGTGCCAGCAGACTCCTTGGCTGGAACACTGAAGCTTTCTTT.

This clonotype occurred many times. The chain is built from TRBV12-3 or TRBV12-4 and TRBJ1-5, with unresolved D. The CDR3 sequence is 14 residues long. Trimming left V 6 bases short and J 2 bases short, with 11 bases between. CDR3 DNA sequence: TGTGCCAGCAGCTCGGATGGGGGCAATCAGCCCCAGCATTTT. It encodes CASSSDGGNQPQHF.

The chain has TRBV5-1 and TRBJ2-7; TRBD2 matches at 7 bases. Germline loops: CDR1 SGHRS, CDR2 YFSETQ. This CDR3 region has 15 residues. V shed 3 bases and J 5 bases; nucleotides not matched to a gene: 11. The CDR3 spells CASSSSRGRADEQYF. In nucleotides, the CDR3 is TGCGCCAGCAGCTCTTCGCGTGGGAGGGCCGACGAGCAGTACTTC.

This clonotype was observed at least ten times. The rearrangement links TRBV11-2 to TRBJ2-1, with no clear D. The CDR3 extends over 12 amino acids. Trimming removed 2 bases from V and 7 bases from J, with 6 bases in between. Per germline, CDR1 SGHAT and CDR2 FQNNGV. The CDR3 loop is CASSLSRNEQFF. The CDR3 nucleotides read TGTGCCAGCAGCTTATCCAGAAATGAGCAGTTCTTC.

This clonotype was seen many times. The gene calls are TRBV27 and TRBJ2-7; weak D call: TRBD1 (6 bases). Germline V gene lookup returns CDR1 MNHEY and CDR2 SMNVEV (reference sequence). The CDR3 consists of 12 residues. Trimming took 5 bases from V and 6 from J, leaving 11 bases between them. The CDR3 DNA reads as TGTGCCAGCAGTCAACAGGGCGGCGAGCAGTACTTC. Translation gives CASSQQGGEQYF.

This clonotype was counted many times. The J gene is TRBJ2-1, the V gene TRBV4-3, with 7 nucleotides matching TRBD1. Germline V gene sequence: CDR1 LGHNA, CDR2 YSLEER. The CDR3 contains 15 residues. J gave up 7 bases and V 1 base, and 7 bases lay outside the gene matches. CDR3 bases: TGCGCCAGCAGCCAAGCTCGTGCAGGGGGTAATGAGCAGTTCTTC. Translation gives CASSQARAGGNEQFF.

This clonotype has a count of ten or more. The gene calls are TRBV20-1 and TRBJ1-2; the D is unclear. Trimming removed 5 bases from V and 0 bases from J, with 7 bases in between. The CDR3 covers 12 residues. From germline, CDR1 is DFQATT and CDR2 SNEGSKA (reference sequence). The CDR3 loop is CSAEHANYGYTF. In DNA form, the CDR3 reads TGCAGTGCTGAACACGCTAACTATGGCTACACCTTC.

By share, this clonotype ranks as medium-sized. The chain uses TRBV10-3 and TRBJ1-1; perhaps TRBD1 as D (6 bases). The CDR3 totals 14 residues. V was cut by 4 bases and J by 1 base, with 10 bases left in between. The germline V gene encodes CDR1 ENHRY and CDR2 SYGVKD. This CDR3 reads CAISVRGANTEAFF. CDR3 bases: TGTGCCATCAGTGTAAGGGGGGCGAACACTGAAGCTTTCTTT.

This clonotype was seen ten or more times. The rearrangement links TRBV7-3 to TRBJ2-6; 10 nucleotides line up with TRBD1. CDR1 SGHTA and CDR2 FQGTGA come from the germline V gene. Trimming cost V 1 base and J 0 bases; bases outside gene matches: 6. This CDR3 spans 19 amino acids. The CDR3 sequence: CASSLMSGTGASGANVLTF. DNA of the CDR3: TGTGCCAGCAGCTTAATGTCCGGGACAGGGGCCTCTGGGGCCAACGTCCTGACTTTC.

This clonotype was observed at least ten times. The chain employs TRBV25-1 and TRBJ2-7; a weak D match, TRBD1 (5 bases). Germline CDR1 MGHDK, CDR2 SYGVNS. V gave up 6 bases and J gave up 2 bases, with 8 bases separating them. The CDR3 spans 12 residues. The CDR3 here is CASRGRTYEQYF. The CDR3 DNA reads as TGTGCCAGCAGGGGGCGAACCTACGAGCAGTACTTC.

This clonotype came up many times. This chain connects TRBV7-2 to TRBJ2-7; D gene ambiguous. The CDR3 consists of 12 residues. V dropped 5 bases and J dropped 0 bases, with 5 bases sitting between them. Germline lookup yields CDR1 SGHTA and CDR2 FQGNSA. The chain's CDR3 is CASSRGSYEQYF. The CDR3 coding sequence is TGTGCCAGCAGCCGAGGCTCCTACGAGCAGTACTTC.

This clonotype was counted many times. The chain uses TRBV5-1 and TRBJ2-3; D is possibly TRBD1 or TRBD2 (6 bases each). The CDR3 sequence is 15 residues long. Germline CDR1 and CDR2: SGHRS and YFSETQ. V was cut by 3 bases and J by 0 bases, with 11 bases left in between. Written as DNA, the CDR3 is TGCGCCAGCAGCTGGAGGGGGGCTAGCACAGATACGCAGTATTTT. Translating gives CASSWRGASTDTQYF.

This clonotype has ten or more counts. The junction differs from germline at one of its ends, possibly a read error. This sequence joins TRBV7-7 and TRBJ1-2, with D uncertain. This CDR3 is built from 15 residues. From germline, CDR1 is SSHAT and CDR2 FNYEAQ (reference sequence). The CDR3 bases are TGTGCTAGCAGCAGCTTAGCCGCAGCTAACTATGGCTACACCTTC. Residues: CASSSLAAANYGYTF.

This clonotype is termed medium-sized. The chain links TRBV20-1 to TRBJ1-1; D is unresolved. This CDR3 comprises 12 residues. Trimming took off 0 bases at V and 8 bases at J, with 10 bases between the two ends. In germline, CDR1 is DFQATT, CDR2 SNEGSKA (reference sequence). For the CDR3, the DNA is TGCAGTGCTAGAGAGGGAACAGCGGAAGCTTTCTTT. Protein sequence: CSAREGTAEAFF.

This clonotype has at least ten counts. The chain links TRBV29-1 to TRBJ1-2; TRBD1 matches at 8 bases. The V gene end was trimmed by 4 bases and the J gene end by 11 bases; junction bases not matched to a gene: 9. There are 12 residues in the CDR3. Germline CDR1 reads SQVTM; CDR2 reads ANQGSEA. CDR3 sequence: CSVVMTGADYTF. The CDR3 DNA reads TGCAGCGTTGTAATGACAGGGGCCGATTACACCTTC.